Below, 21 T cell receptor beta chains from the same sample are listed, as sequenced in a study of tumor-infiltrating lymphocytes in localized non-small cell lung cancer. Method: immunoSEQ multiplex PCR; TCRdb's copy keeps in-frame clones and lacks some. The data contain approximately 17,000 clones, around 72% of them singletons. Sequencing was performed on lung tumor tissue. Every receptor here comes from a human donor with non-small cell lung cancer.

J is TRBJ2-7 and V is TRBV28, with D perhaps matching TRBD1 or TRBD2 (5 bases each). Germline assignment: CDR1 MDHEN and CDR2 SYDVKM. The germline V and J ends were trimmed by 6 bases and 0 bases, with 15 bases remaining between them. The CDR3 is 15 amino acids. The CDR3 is CASSPPPGTSYEQYF. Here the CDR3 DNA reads TGTGCCAGCAGCCCACCGCCGGGGACCTCCTACGAGCAGTACTTC.

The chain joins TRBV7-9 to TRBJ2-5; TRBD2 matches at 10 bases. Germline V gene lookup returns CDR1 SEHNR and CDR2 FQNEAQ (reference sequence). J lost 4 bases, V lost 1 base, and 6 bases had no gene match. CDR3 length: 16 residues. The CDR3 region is CASSLGAGGPGETQYF. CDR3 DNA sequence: TGTGCCAGCAGCTTAGGAGCGGGGGGGCCGGGAGAGACCCAGTACTTC. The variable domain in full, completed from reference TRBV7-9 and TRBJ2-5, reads DTGVSQNPRHKITKRGQNVTFRCDPISEHNRLYWYRQTLGQGPEFLTYFQNEAQLEKSRLLSDRFSAERPKGSFSTLEIQRTEQGDSAMYLCASSLGAGGPGETQYFGPGTRLLVL.

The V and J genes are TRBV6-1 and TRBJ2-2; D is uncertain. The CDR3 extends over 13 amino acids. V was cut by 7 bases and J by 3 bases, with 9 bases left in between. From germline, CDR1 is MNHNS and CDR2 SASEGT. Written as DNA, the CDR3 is TGTGCCAGCATGAAATTCTACACCGGGGAGCTGTTTTTT. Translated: CASMKFYTGELFF.

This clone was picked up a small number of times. The CDR3 nucleotides read TGTGCCAGCTCACCCACTGCGGGCTACAATGAGCAGTTCTTC. This translates into CASSPTAGYNEQFF. The chain combines TRBV18 with TRBJ2-1, with TRBD2 as a possible D gene (5 bases). V was pared by 3 bases and J by 3 bases, with 9 bases between. Germline V gene data show CDR1 as KGHSH and CDR2 as LQKENI. The CDR3 contains 14 residues.

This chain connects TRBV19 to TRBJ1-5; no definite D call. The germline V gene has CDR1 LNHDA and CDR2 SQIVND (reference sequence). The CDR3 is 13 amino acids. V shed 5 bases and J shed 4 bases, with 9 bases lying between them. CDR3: CASSLDWNQPQHF. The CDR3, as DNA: TGTGCCAGTAGTCTCGACTGGAATCAGCCCCAGCATTTT. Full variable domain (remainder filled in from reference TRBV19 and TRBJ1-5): DGGITQSPKYLFRKEGQNVTLSCEQNLNHDAMYWYRQDPGQGLRLIYYSQIVNDFQKGDIAEGYSVSREKKESFPLTVTSAQKNPTAFYLCASSLDWNQPQHFGDGTRLSIL.

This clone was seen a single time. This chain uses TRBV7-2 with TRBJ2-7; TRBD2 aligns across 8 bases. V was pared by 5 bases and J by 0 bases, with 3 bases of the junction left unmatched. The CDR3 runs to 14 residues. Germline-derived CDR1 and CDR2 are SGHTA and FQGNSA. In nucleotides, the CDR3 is TGTGCCAGCAGCCGCAGCGGGAGCTCCTACGAGCAGTACTTC. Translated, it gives CASSRSGSSYEQYF. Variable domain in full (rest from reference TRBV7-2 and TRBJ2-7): GAGVSQSPSNKVTEKGKDVELRCDPISGHTALYWYRQSLGQGLEFLIYFQGNSAPDKSGLPSDRFSAERTGGSVSTLTIQRTQQEDSAVYLCASSRSGSSYEQYFGPGTRLTVT.

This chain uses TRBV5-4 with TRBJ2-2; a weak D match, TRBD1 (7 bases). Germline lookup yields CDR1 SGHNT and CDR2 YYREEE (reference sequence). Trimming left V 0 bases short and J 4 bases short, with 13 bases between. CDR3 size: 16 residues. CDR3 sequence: CASSLGPGGPTGELFF. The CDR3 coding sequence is TGTGCCAGCAGCTTGGGGCCAGGGGGGCCCACCGGGGAGCTGTTTTTT.

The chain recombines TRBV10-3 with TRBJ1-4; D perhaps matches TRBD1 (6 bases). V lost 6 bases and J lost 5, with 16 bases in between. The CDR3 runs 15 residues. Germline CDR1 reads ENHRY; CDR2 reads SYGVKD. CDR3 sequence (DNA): TGTGCCATCAGCCGGGGACAAGCAGAGAATGAAAAACTGTTTTTT. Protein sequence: CAISRGQAENEKLFF.

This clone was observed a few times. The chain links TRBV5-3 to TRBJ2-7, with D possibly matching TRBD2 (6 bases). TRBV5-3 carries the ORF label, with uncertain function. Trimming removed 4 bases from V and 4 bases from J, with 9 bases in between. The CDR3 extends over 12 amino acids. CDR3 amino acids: CARSPAGYEQYF. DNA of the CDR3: TGTGCCAGAAGCCCGGCGGGATACGAGCAGTACTTC.

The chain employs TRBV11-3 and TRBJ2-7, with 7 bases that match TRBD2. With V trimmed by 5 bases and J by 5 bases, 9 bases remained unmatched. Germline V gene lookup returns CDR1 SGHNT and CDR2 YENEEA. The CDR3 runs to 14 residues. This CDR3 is CASSHRGLRDEQYF. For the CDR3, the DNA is TGTGCCAGCAGCCACCGGGGACTAAGGGACGAGCAGTACTTC.

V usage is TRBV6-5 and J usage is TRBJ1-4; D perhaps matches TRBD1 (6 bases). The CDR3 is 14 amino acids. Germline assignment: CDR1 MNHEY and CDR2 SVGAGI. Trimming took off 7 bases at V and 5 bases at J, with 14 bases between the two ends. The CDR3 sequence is CASTAGQGNEKLFF. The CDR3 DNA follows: TGTGCCAGCACCGCGGGGCAGGGGAATGAAAAACTGTTTTTT.

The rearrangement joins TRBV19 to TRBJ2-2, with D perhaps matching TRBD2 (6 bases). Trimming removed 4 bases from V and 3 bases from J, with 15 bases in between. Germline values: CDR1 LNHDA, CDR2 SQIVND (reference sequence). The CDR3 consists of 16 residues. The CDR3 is CASSTGPGAYTGELFF. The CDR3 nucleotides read TGTGCCAGTAGTACGGGACCGGGAGCATACACCGGGGAGCTGTTTTTT.

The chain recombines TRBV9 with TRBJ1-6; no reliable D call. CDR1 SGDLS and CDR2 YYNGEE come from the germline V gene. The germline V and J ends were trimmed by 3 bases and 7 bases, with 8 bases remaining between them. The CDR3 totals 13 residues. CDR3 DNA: TGTGCCAGCAGCGAAAGCAAGAATTCACCCCTCCACTTT. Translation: CASSESKNSPLHF.

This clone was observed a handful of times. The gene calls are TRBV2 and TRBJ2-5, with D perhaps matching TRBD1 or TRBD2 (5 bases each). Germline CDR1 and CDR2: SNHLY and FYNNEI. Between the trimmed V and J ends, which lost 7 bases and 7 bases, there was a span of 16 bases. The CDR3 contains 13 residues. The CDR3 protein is CASKELVGVTQYF. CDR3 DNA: TGTGCCAGCAAGGAGTTAGTGGGGGTGACCCAGTACTTC.

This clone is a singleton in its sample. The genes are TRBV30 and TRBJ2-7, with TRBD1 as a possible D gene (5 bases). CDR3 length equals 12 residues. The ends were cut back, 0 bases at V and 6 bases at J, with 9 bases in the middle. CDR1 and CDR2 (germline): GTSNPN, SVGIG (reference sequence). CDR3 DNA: TGTGCCTGGAGTGTACAAGGGGTCGAGCAGTACTTC. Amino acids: CAWSVQGVEQYF.

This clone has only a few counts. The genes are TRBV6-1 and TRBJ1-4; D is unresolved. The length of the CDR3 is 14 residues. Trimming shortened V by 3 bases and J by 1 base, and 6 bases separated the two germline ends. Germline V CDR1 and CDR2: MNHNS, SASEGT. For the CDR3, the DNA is TGTGCCAGCAGTGATGTCCTAACTAATGAAAAACTGTTTTTT. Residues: CASSDVLTNEKLFF.

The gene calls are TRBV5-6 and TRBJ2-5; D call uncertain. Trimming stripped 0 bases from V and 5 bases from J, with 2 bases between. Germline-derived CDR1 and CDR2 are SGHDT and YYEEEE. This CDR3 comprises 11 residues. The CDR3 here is CASSLEETQYF. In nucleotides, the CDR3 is TGTGCCAGCAGCTTGGAGGAGACCCAGTACTTC.

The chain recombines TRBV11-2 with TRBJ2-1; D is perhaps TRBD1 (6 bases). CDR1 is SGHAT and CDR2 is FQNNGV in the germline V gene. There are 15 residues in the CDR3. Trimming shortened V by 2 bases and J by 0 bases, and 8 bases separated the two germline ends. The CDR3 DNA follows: TGTGCCAGCAGCTTACAAGGGGGCTCCTACAATGAGCAGTTCTTC. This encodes CASSLQGGSYNEQFF.

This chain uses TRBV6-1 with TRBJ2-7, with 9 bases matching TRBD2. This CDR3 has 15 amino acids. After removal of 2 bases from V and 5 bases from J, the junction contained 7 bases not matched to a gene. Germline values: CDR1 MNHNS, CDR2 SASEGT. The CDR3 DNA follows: TGTGCCAGCAGTGAACCGCTAGCGGGAATCAACGAGCAGTACTTC. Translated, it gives CASSEPLAGINEQYF.

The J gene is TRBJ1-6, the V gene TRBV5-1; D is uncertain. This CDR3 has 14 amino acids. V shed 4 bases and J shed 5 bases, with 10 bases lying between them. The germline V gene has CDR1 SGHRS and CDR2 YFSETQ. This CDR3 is CASSKDGNNSPLHF. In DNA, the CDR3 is TGCGCCAGCAGCAAAGACGGCAATAATTCACCCCTCCACTTT. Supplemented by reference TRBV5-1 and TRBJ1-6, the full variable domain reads KAGVTQTPRYLIKTRGQQVTLSCSPISGHRSVSWYQQTPGQGLQFLFEYFSETQRNKGNFPGRFSGRQFSNSRSEMNVSTLELGDSALYLCASSKDGNNSPLHFGNGTRLTVT.

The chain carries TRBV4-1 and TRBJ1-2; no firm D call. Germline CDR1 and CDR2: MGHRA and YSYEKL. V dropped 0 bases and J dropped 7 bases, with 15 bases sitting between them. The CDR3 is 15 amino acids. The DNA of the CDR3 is TGCGCCAGCAGCCAAGATGTAGGAGGCTTTCGTGGCTACACCTTC. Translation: CASSQDVGGFRGYTF.